The 13 T cell receptor beta chains below were found in one sample sequenced in a study of blood T cell repertoires in COVID-19. This table comes from immunoSEQ multiplex PCR, and its TCRdb copy is limited to in-frame clones, with some not included. The sample lists around 200,000 clones; 87% were seen once. Sequenced: peripheral blood. The receptors derive from a man younger than 30 with active or convalescent COVID-19.

This clone was seen a single time. This rearrangement joins TRBV27 to TRBJ1-2; D call uncertain. V dropped 2 bases and J dropped 3 bases, with 10 bases sitting between them. The CDR3 runs to 14 residues. CDR1 MNHEY and CDR2 SMNVEV come from the germline V gene (reference sequence). The CDR3 spells CASSLAPEHYGYTF. As DNA, the CDR3 is TGTGCCAGCAGTTTAGCGCCCGAACACTATGGCTACACCTTC.

The chain recombines TRBV18 with TRBJ1-1, with D possibly TRBD1 on 6 matching bases. Germline lookup yields CDR1 KGHSH and CDR2 LQKENI. The V end was cut by 4 bases, the J end by 1 base, with 7 bases between. CDR3 size: 13 residues. CDR3 loop: CASSQQGNTEAFF. Written as DNA, the CDR3 is TGTGCCAGCTCACAACAGGGGAACACTGAAGCTTTCTTT. The variable domain in full, with the rest retrieved from reference TRBV18 and TRBJ1-1, is NAGVMQNPRHLVRRRGQEARLRCSPMKGHSHVYWYRQLPEEGLKFMVYLQKENIIDESGMPKERFSAEFPKEGPSILRIQQVVRGDSAAYFCASSQQGNTEAFFGQGTRLTVV.

The DNA of the CDR3 is TGTGCCAGCAGCTTGGCGGGGGACCGCTCTGGAAACACCATATATTTT. It specifies CASSLAGDRSGNTIYF. The rearrangement joins TRBV5-5 to TRBJ1-3, with D perhaps TRBD1 (5 bases). CDR3 length: 16 residues. Germline V gene sequence: CDR1 SGHKS, CDR2 YYEKEE (reference sequence). V was cut by 0 bases and J by 0 bases, with 10 bases left in between.

V is TRBV5-1 and J is TRBJ2-3; TRBD2 is a possible D gene (7 bases). The germline V and J ends were trimmed by 5 bases and 0 bases, with 10 bases remaining between them. This CDR3 spans 14 amino acids. Germline V lookup: CDR1 SGHRS, CDR2 YFSETQ. The CDR3 DNA reads as TGCGCCAGCAGGGCGGGGGCGAGCACAGATACGCAGTATTTT. Translation gives CASRAGASTDTQYF. The full variable domain, in which reference TRBV5-1 and TRBJ2-3 provide the parts outside the CDR3, is KAGVTQTPRYLIKTRGQQVTLSCSPISGHRSVSWYQQTPGQGLQFLFEYFSETQRNKGNFPGRFSGRQFSNSRSEMNVSTLELGDSALYLCASRAGASTDTQYFGPGTRLTVL.

The V and J genes are TRBV10-3 and TRBJ1-2, with TRBD1 as a possible D gene (5 bases). The CDR3 length is 14 residues. The germline V gene has CDR1 ENHRY and CDR2 SYGVKD. V was shortened by 7 bases and J by 2 bases, with 14 bases between the two germline ends. CDR3 in amino acids: CAINTDRANYGYTF. The CDR3 bases are TGTGCCATCAATACCGACAGAGCAAACTATGGCTACACCTTC.

J is TRBJ1-4 and V is TRBV7-9, with unresolved D. CDR1 is SEHNR, CDR2 FQNEAQ, per germline (reference sequence). CDR3 size: 15 residues. Trimming took off 1 base at V and 7 bases at J, with 13 bases between the two ends. The CDR3 region has the DNA TGTGCCAGCAGCTTAGGGGCCTCAATTAGTGAAAAACTGTTTTTT. It specifies CASSLGASISEKLFF.

This clone has more than one count but fewer than ten. The chain carries TRBV19 and TRBJ1-5, with D perhaps matching TRBD1 (5 bases). CDR1 and CDR2 from the germline V gene are LNHDA and SQIVND (reference sequence). This CDR3 is built from 13 residues. V was shortened by 2 bases and J by 5 bases, with 7 bases between the two germline ends. CDR3 sequence (DNA): TGTGCCAGTAGTATATTAGGGGATCAGCCCCAGCATTTT. As protein: CASSILGDQPQHF. The entire variable domain, with the rest obtained from reference TRBV19 and TRBJ1-5, is as follows: DGGITQSPKYLFRKEGQNVTLSCEQNLNHDAMYWYRQDPGQGLRLIYYSQIVNDFQKGDIAEGYSVSREKKESFPLTVTSAQKNPTAFYLCASSILGDQPQHFGDGTRLSIL.

The chain has TRBV21-1 and TRBJ2-7; TRBD2 is taken as the D call from the table, unchecked against the DNA. TRBV21-1 is a documented pseudogene. This CDR3 contains 13 residues. CDR3 sequence reads: CASSKARGNEQYF. DNA of the CDR3: TGTGCCAGCAGCAAAGCGCGGGGGAACGAGCAGTACTTC.

The rearrangement links TRBV9 to TRBJ1-3; D remains ambiguous. Trimming stripped 7 bases from V and 1 base from J, with 6 bases between. From germline, CDR1 is SGDLS and CDR2 YYNGEE. This CDR3 contains 12 residues. CDR3 loop: CASGESGNTIYF. The CDR3 nucleotides are TGTGCCAGCGGGGAGTCTGGAAACACCATATATTTT. Variable domain in full (rest from reference TRBV9 and TRBJ1-3): DSGVTQTPKHLITATGQRVTLRCSPRSGDLSVYWYQQSLDQGLQFLIQYYNGEERAKGNILERFSAQQFPDLHSELNLSSLELGDSALYFCASGESGNTIYFGEGSWLTVV.

This chain joins TRBV27 and TRBJ1-2; D is undetermined. Per the germline V gene, CDR1 is MNHEY and CDR2 is SMNVEV (reference sequence). Trimming cost V 3 bases and J 4 bases, with 9 bases left between them. The CDR3 is made up of 13 amino acids. CDR3 loop: CASSLSAGYGYTF. The CDR3 DNA follows: TGTGCCAGCAGTTTGTCCGCGGGCTATGGCTACACCTTC.

The chain joins TRBV6-1 to TRBJ1-5; TRBD1 aligns across 7 bases. The CDR3 runs 16 residues. CDR1 is MNHNS and CDR2 is SASEGT in the germline V gene. Trimming removed 0 bases from V and 1 base from J; junction bases left unmatched: 3. The CDR3 DNA sequence: TGTGCCAGCAGTGAAGCCGGGACAGACAGCAATCAGCCCCAGCATTTT. Its translation: CASSEAGTDSNQPQHF.

V usage is TRBV10-2 and J usage is TRBJ2-3; 7 nucleotides align to TRBD2. The CDR3 consists of 14 residues. Germline loops: CDR1 WSHSY, CDR2 SAAADI. With V trimmed by 6 bases and J by 3 bases, 6 bases remained unmatched. The CDR3 spells CASRPLAVTDTQYF. The CDR3 DNA follows: TGCGCCAGCAGACCTCTAGCGGTAACAGATACGCAGTATTTT.

This chain links TRBV11-3 with TRBJ2-1; TRBD2 agrees at 15 bases. CDR3 size: 16 residues. V lost 5 bases to trimming and J lost 10 bases; unmatched junction nucleotides: 9. The germline V gene has CDR1 SGHNT and CDR2 YENEEA. The CDR3 is CASSKGLAGGKWEQFF. CDR3 nucleotide sequence: TGTGCCAGCAGCAAGGGACTAGCGGGGGGAAAGTGGGAGCAGTTCTTC.